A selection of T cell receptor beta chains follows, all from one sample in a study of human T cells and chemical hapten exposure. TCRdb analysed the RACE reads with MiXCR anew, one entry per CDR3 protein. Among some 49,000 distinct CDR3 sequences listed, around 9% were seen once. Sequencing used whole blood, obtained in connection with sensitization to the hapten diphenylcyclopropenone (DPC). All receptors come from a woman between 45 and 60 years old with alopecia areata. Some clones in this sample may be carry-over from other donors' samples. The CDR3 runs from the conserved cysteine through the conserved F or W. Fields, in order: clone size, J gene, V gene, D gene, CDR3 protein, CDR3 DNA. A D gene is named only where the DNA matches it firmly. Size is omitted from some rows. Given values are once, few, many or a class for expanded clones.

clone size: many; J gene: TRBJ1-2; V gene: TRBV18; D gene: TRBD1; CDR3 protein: CASSVGQGYGYTF; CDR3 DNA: TGTGCCAGCAGCGTCGGACAGGGCTATGGCTACACCTTC
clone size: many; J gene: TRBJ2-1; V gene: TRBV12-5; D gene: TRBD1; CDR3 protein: CASGLVLGQGANEQFF; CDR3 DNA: TGTGCTAGTGGTTTGGTACTCGGGCAGGGGGCTAATGAGCAGTTCTTC
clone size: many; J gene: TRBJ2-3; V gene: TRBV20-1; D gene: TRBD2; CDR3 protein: CSARTGLASTDTQYF; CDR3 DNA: TGCAGTGCTAGGACGGGACTAGCGAGCACAGATACGCAGTATTTT
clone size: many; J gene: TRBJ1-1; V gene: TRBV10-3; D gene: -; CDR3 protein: CAISVETRVGAFF; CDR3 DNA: TGTGCCATCAGTGTTGAAACGAGGGTCGGGGCTTTCTTT
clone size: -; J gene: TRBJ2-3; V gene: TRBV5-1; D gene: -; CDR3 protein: CASSFRLVQPDTQYF; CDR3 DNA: TGCGCCAGCAGCTTCCGGCTAGTGCAACCAGATACGCAGTATTTT
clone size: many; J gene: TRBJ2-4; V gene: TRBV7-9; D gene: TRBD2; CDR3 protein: CASSFSGTGKNIQYF; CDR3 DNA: TGTGCCAGCAGCTTCAGCGGGACGGGCAAAAACATTCAGTACTTC
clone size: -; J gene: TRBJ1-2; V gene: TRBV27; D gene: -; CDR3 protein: CASSFTANYGYTF; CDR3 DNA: TGTGCCAGCAGTTTTACGGCTAACTATGGCTACACCTTC
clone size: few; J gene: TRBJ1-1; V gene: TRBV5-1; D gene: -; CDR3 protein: CASRARDGLGNTEAFF; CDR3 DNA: TGCGCCAGCAGGGCGAGGGACGGCCTGGGGAACACTGAAGCTTTCTTT
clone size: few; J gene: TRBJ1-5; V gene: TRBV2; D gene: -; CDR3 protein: CASSVYTRNQPQHF; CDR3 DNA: TGTGCCAGCAGTGTGTATACGCGCAATCAGCCCCAGCATTTT
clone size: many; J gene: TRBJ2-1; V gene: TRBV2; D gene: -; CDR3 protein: CASSGVYEGDEQFF; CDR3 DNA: TGTGCCAGCAGTGGTGTCTACGAGGGTGATGAGCAGTTCTTC
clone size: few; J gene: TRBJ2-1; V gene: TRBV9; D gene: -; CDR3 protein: CASSAGLTEQFF; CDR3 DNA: TGTGCCAGCAGCGCCGGACTAACAGAGCAGTTCTTC
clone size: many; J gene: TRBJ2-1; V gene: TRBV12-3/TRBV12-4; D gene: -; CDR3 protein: CASSRIGGGGEQFF; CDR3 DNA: TGTGCCAGCAGTCGGATTGGGGGAGGCGGTGAGCAGTTCTTC
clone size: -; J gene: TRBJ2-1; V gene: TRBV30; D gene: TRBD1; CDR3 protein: CAWSGRGLREQFF; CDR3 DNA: TGTGCCTGGTCGGGCAGGGGGCTTCGTGAGCAGTTCTTC
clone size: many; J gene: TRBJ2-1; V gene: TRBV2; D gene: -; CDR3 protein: CASSPGPRSEQFF; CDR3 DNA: TGTGCCAGCAGTCCGGGACCACGGAGCGAGCAGTTCTTC
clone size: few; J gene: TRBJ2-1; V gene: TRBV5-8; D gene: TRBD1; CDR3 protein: CASSSIRDRGSYNEQFF; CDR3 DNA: TGTGCCAGCAGCTCCATCCGGGACAGGGGGTCCTACAATGAGCAGTTCTTC
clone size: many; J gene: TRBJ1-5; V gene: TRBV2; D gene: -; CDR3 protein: CATRRVGGNQPQHF; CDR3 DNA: TGTGCCACGAGACGGGTGGGGGGCAATCAGCCCCAGCATTTT
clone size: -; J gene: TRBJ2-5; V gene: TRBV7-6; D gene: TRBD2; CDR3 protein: CASSPRSKTSALQETQYF; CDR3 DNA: TGTGCCAGCAGCCCCCGCTCGAAGACTAGCGCTCTACAAGAGACCCAGTACTTC
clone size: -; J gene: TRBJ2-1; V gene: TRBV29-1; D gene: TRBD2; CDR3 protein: CSVPGIAGVIEQFF; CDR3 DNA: TGCAGCGTGCCCGGAATAGCGGGAGTCATTGAGCAGTTCTTC
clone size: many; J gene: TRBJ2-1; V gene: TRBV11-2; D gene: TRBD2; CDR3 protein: CASSPRLAGGYNEQFF; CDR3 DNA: TGTGCCAGCAGCCCCAGACTAGCGGGAGGCTACAATGAGCAGTTCTTC
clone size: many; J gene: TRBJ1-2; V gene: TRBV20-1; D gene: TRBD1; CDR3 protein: CSASRTGDAGYTF; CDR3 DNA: TGCAGTGCTTCTAGAACAGGGGACGCTGGCTACACCTTC
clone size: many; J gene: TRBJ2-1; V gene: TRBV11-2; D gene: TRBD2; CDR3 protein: CASSLEPRGSSYNEQFF; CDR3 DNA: TGTGCCAGCAGCTTAGAACCGCGCGGGAGCTCCTACAATGAGCAGTTCTTC
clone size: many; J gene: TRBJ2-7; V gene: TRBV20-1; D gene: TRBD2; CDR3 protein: CSASLGGRDYEQYF; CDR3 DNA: TGCAGTGCTAGTCTCGGCGGGAGGGACTACGAGCAGTACTTC
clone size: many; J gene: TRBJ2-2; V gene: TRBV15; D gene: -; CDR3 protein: CATSRDPDTGELFF; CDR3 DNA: TGTGCCACCAGCAGAGATCCGGACACCGGGGAGCTGTTTTTT
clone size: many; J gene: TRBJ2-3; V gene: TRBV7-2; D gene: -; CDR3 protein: CASSPDRGTDTQYF; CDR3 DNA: TGTGCCAGCAGCCCGGATAGGGGCACAGATACGCAGTATTTT
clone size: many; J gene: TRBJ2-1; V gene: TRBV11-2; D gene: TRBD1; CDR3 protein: CASRPPVRGNDNEQFF; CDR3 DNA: TGTGCCAGCAGACCGCCCGTCAGGGGGAACGACAATGAGCAGTTCTTC
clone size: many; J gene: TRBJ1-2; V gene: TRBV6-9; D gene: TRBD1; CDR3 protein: CATPTGAGGYTF; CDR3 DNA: TGTGCCACCCCGACAGGGGCAGGTGGCTACACCTTC
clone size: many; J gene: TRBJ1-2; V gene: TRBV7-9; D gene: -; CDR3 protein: CASSLAAYGYTF; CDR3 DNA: TGTGCCAGCAGCCTTGCCGCCTATGGCTACACCTTC
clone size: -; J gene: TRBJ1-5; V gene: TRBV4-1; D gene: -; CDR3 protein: CASSLLGGGQPQHF; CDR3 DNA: TGCGCCAGCAGCCTTCTCGGGGGTGGTCAGCCCCAGCATTTT
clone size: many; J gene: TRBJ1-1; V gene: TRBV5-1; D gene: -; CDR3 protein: CASSPPFGVNTEAFF; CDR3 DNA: TGCGCCAGCAGCCCCCCCTTCGGGGTGAACACTGAAGCTTTCTTT
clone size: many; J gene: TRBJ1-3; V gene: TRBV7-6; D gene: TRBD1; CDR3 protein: CASSLRTGGSSGNTIYF; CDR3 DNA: TGTGCCAGCAGCCTGAGGACAGGGGGGAGCTCTGGAAACACCATATATTTT
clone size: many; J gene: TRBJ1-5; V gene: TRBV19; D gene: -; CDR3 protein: CATKQGYSNQPQHF; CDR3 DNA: TGTGCCACCAAGCAGGGATATAGCAATCAGCCCCAGCATTTT
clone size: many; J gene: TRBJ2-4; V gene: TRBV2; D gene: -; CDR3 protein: CASSEYGNTKNIQYF; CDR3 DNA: TGTGCCAGCAGTGAATACGGAAATACCAAAAACATTCAGTACTTC
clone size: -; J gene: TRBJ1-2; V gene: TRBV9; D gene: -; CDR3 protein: CASSVAEPYGYTF; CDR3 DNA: TGTGCCAGCAGCGTAGCTGAACCTTATGGCTACACCTTC
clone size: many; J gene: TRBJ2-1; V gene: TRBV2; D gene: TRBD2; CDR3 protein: CASSDGLAPNEQFF; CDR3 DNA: TGTGCCAGCAGTGATGGACTAGCTCCCAATGAGCAGTTCTTC
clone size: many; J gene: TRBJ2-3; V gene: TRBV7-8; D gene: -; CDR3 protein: CASSLRGAGLTDTQYF; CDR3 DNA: TGTGCCAGCAGCTTAAGGGGCGCGGGACTCACAGATACGCAGTATTTT
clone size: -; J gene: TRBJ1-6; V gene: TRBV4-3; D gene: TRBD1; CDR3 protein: CASSQTGTGINSPLHF; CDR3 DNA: TGCGCCAGCAGCCAAACCGGGACAGGGATTAATTCACCCCTCCACTTT
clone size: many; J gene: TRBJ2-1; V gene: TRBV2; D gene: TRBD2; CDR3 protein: CASSAFGGRANEQFF; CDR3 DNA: TGTGCCAGCAGTGCATTTGGCGGGAGGGCCAATGAGCAGTTCTTC
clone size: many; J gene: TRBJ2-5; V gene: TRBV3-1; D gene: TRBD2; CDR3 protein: CASNQPSGEETQYF; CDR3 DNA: TGTGCCAGCAACCAACCTAGCGGAGAAGAGACCCAGTACTTC
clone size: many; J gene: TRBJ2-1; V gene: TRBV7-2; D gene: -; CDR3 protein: CASSLSRRVTYNEQFF; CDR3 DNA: TGTGCCAGCAGCTTGTCGCGTCGGGTTACCTACAATGAGCAGTTCTTC
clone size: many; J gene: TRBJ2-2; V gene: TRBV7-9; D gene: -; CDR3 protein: CASSLVRQENTGELFF; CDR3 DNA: TGTGCCAGCAGCTTAGTCCGACAGGAAAACACCGGGGAGCTGTTTTTT
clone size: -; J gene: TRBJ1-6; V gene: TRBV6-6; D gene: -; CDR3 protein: CASSSRQAHNSPLHF; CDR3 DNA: TGTGCCAGCAGTTCCCGACAGGCTCATAATTCACCCCTCCACTTT
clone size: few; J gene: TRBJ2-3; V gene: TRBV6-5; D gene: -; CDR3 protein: CARGAVADTQYF; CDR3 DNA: TGTGCCAGAGGGGCGGTTGCAGATACGCAGTATTTT
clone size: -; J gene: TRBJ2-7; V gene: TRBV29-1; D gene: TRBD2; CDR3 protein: CSVEQSGNPYEQYF; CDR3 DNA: TGCAGCGTTGAACAAAGCGGGAACCCCTACGAGCAGTACTTC
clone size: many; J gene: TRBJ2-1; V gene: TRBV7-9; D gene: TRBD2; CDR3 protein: CASSLNGLAGVNEQFF; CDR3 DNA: TGTGCCAGCAGCTTAAACGGACTAGCGGGAGTAAATGAGCAGTTCTTC
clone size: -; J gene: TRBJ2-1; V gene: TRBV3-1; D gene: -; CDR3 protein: CASSQVSYNSYNEQFF; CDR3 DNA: TGTGCCAGCAGCCAGGTTAGCTACAATTCCTACAATGAGCAGTTCTTC
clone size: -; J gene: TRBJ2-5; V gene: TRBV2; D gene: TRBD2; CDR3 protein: CASSPGLEETQYF; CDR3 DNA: TGTGCCAGCAGTCCGGGACTAGAAGAGACCCAGTACTTC